This TCR beta chain was sequenced in a study of siplizumab effects on memory and regulatory T cells (dated by TCRdb to the late 2010s). A note on the overall study: The study looked at the effect of siplizumab, an anti-CD2 antibody, on alloreactive T-cell subsets in allogeneic mixed lymphocyte reactions made from human PBMCs.

The CDR3 has 15 amino acids, counting the end cysteine and phenylalanine. The read is trimmed to its CDR3 DNA, 45 bases read in frame from base 1. The germline V gene specifies SGHDT as CDR1 and YYEEEE as CDR2. V is cut back by 4 bases and J by 1 base, with 4 bases in the junction unmatched. Sorted unstimulated T cells and proliferating T cells recovered from mixed lymphocyte reactions underwent TCRbeta CDR3 sequencing. Fresh whole blood from ten to eleven HLA-typed healthy donors served as the source for isolating PBMCs. Note on this clone: The antigen it recognizes is unknown. Nothing much larger sits one base from this clone, and base qualities are not available.

The library was produced with the immunoSEQ multiplex PCR assay. Approximately 100,000 TCR templates per sample were assayed on the deep sequencing platform. Genomic DNA extracted from sorted T cells was used for TCRbeta CDR3 sequencing. In the original analysis: Clonal analysis of TCRbeta CDR3 data was done in the R programming language. Alloreactive CD4+ and CD8+ clones were identified by comparing unstimulated samples to CFSE-low samples taken after the reaction. Regulatory or non-regulatory origin was assigned to alloreactive CD4+ clones by matching of sequences to sorted unstimulated Treg and non-Treg repertoires. TCRdb provides this immuneACCESS table in a form limited to in-frame rearrangements. Some clones are lacking; in checked studies, under half of them reflect an unresolved V gene, and why the rest are absent is not known. The V and J calls and clone size come from that table; D and trimming were worked out from the DNA. This sample gives 80,000 to 95,000 clones in total; around 93% of them show up just once. Approximately 17% of the sample is held by the ten biggest clonotypes.

Points the paper makes about the study in general: Unstimulated naive T cells appeared more diverse than memory T cells, and naive cells seemed to contribute substantially to the alloresponse. The cumulative frequency of alloreactive sequences that could be traced back to unstimulated CD4+ memory T cells was significantly reduced by siplizumab. No functional confirmation was obtained for the suppressive function of proliferating Tregs from siplizumab cultures. Because sequences at frequencies below about 10^-5 were poorly captured, only a minor fraction of alloreactive clones could be mapped back to unstimulated subsets. For roughly 75-97% of proliferating CD4+ or CD8+ clones, no naive or memory phenotype could be assigned. In reactions with siplizumab, an average of approximately 69% of mappable alloreactive CD4+ clones were Treg-derived, compared with 25% to 30% in control reactions.

Recombination connected TRBV5-6 to TRBJ2-3, and 9 junction bases match TRBD2. The sequencing input was CD8+ T cells sorted from blood. The source is a human donor in good health. The CDR3 region has the sequence CASSRRTSGTDTQYF. The DNA sequence follows: TGTGCCAGCAGCCGACGGACTAGCGGCACAGATACGCAGTATTTT.